This record looks at one T cell receptor (beta chain) sequence and its context. The CDR3 spans 15 residues. Trimming took off 1 base at V and 2 bases at J, with 12 bases between the two ends. Germline lookup yields CDR1 LGHDT and CDR2 YNNKEL (reference sequence). The sample belongs to a study of blood T cell repertoires in COVID-19. This table comes from immunoSEQ multiplex PCR, and its TCRdb copy is limited to in-frame clones, with some not included. The sample lists roughly 110,000 clones; under 95% were seen once. The genes are TRBV3-1 (or the pseudogene TRBV3-2) and TRBJ2-7, with D possibly being TRBD2 (6 bases). Input material: peripheral blood. The clonotype was recovered from a woman aged 30 to 39 with acute or convalescent COVID-19. The CDR3: CASSQAISSAYEQYF. CDR3 nucleotides: TGTGCCAGCAGCCAAGCCATATCTAGCGCCTACGAGCAGTACTTC.